This TCR beta chain was obtained from a study of blood T cell repertoires in COVID-19 (dated by TCRdb to 2019 to 2021). As for the study more broadly: Samples from collaborators originated in the United States, Italy and Spain and spanned both the acute and convalescent phases of COVID-19. Where available, HLA class I and class II types were obtained from metadata supplied by the sample provider rather than from assay-based typing. The samples were drawn from the first 160 participants of the ongoing ImmuneRACE study and from 950 to 1,500 subjects provided by 6 global collaborators. The repertoires were released in a freely available public database intended as a resource for research on the immune response to SARS-CoV-2. The dataset comprised deeply sampled blood TCRbeta repertoires from subjects exposed to, actively infected with, or recovered from COVID-19. Sample metadata almost always included a de-identified subject ID, COVID-19 status, age in years and sex. The material from the prospective study consisted of cDNA or gDNA derived from T cells, B-cell-depleted T cells, or PBMCs.

Taken from the germline V gene (reference sequence), the CDR1 and CDR2 loops are SEHNR and FQNEAQ. Relative to germline, V is missing 3 bases and J is missing 8 bases, with 4 bases of the junction outside any gene match. From its cysteine to its phenylalanine, the CDR3 spans 14 amino acids. Left in the record is the CDR3 DNA by itself, 42 bases read in frame from the first base. Whole blood was collected in K2EDTA tubes by collaborating institutions according to the institutions' own protocols. Collaborator samples were shipped for TCRbeta analysis as frozen whole blood, isolated PBMCs, or DNA extracted from either sample type. The research as a whole found: How much clinical and demographic metadata was included differed by source and by participant, and the metadata was provided uncurated.

TCRbeta CDR3 regions were amplified from genomic DNA using the immunoSEQ Assay, a bias-controlled multiplex PCR. The original pipeline was this. Nucleated cell counts per sample were estimated from amplification of reference gene primers within the assay. To quantify the absolute abundance of each unique TCRbeta CDR3 rearrangement, sequence reads were collapsed and filtered. For each sample, productive Simpson clonality was calculated as the square root of Simpson's diversity index across productive rearrangements. The immuneACCESS repertoire file appears here via TCRdb, limited to in-frame rearrangements. These files lack a portion of the clones; in checked studies, under half of the deficit traces to unresolved V genes, and the cause of the others is not known. V and J calls plus clone size are reproduced from that table; the DNA served to infer D and trimming. For this sample the table gives about 74,000 clones, of which roughly 74% were detected only once. The top ten clonotypes cover less than 20% of the sample.

Notes on this clone: The specificity of this receptor is unknown. Base qualities are missing; no much larger clone stands one base away.

Material for sequencing was peripheral blood. This TCR came from a human donor in a cohort sampled during active COVID-19. Recombination connected TRBV7-9 to TRBJ1-4; 9 middle bases align to TRBD1. The CDR3 region: CASSLGQGFEKLFF. Here is the DNA: TGTGCCAGCAGCTTGGGACAGGGATTCGAAAAACTGTTTTTT.